A single count supports the clone carrying this T cell receptor beta chain. Its matching antigen is unknown. These data originate in a study of T cell responses to AZD1222 COVID-19 vaccine. Turning to the study itself: Analysis merged second doses at about 4 or about 12 weeks. General study findings and limits: The donors showed a predominance of white British ancestry and of females, with possible underestimation of clonal diversity. When two AZD1222 doses had been given, Spike-specific TCR breadth and depth rose. At baseline, just five to seven AZD1222 recipients tested seropositive.

Sequencing was performed with immunoSEQ multiplex PCR; in TCRdb, only in-frame clones are kept and a portion is missing. The sample lists more than 150,000 clones, almost 90% occurring once. In germline, CDR1 is PRHDT, CDR2 FYEKMQ (reference sequence). V trimming: 2 bases; J trimming: 3 bases; junction bases outside the gene matches: 4. The CDR3 spans 15 residues. The source of this sequence is an adult in good health. The chain employs TRBV13 and TRBJ2-5; 9 bases line up with TRBD1. The specimen comprised peripheral blood, sampled on day 0 of AZD1222 vaccination. CDR3 sequence reads: CASSLNRGRKETQYF. As DNA, the CDR3 is TGTGCCAGCAGCTTAAACAGGGGGCGTAAAGAGACCCAGTACTTC.